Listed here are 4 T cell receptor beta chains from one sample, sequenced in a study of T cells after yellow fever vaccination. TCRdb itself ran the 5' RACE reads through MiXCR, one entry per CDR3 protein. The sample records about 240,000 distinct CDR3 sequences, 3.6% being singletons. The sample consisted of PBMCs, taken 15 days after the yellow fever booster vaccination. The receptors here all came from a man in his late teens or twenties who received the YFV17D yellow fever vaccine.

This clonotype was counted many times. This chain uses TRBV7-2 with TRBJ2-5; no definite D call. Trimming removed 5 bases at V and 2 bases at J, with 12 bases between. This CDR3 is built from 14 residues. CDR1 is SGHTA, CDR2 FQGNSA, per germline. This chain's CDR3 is CASSPWTVQETQYF. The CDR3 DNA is TGTGCCAGCAGCCCCTGGACCGTTCAAGAGACCCAGTACTTC.

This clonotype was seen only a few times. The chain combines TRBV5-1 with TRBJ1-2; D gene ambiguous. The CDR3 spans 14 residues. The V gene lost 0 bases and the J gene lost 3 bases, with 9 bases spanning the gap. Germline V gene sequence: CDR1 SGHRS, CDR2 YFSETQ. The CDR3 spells CASSLGSDYYGYTF. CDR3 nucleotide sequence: TGCGCCAGCAGCTTGGGGTCGGACTACTATGGCTACACCTTC.

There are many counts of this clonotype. CDR3: CSADRGRVSETQYF. The CDR3 bases are TGCAGTGCCGACAGGGGGCGCGTGTCAGAGACCCAGTACTTC. The rearrangement joins TRBV20-1 to TRBJ2-5, with TRBD1 identical over 10 bases. With 6 bases clipped from V and 4 bases from J, the junction kept 8 bases outside the gene matches. The germline V gene has CDR1 DFQATT and CDR2 SNEGSKA (reference sequence). This CDR3 spans 14 amino acids.

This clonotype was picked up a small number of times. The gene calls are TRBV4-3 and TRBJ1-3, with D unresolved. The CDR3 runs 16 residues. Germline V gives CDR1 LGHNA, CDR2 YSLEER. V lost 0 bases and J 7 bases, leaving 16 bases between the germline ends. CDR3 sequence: CASSQDRALRGNTIYF. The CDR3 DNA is TGCGCCAGCAGCCAAGATAGAGCTCTGCGAGGGAACACCATATATTTT.